The clone carrying this T cell receptor beta chain appeared many times. Its antigen is undetermined. Individual cDNA molecules each carried unique molecular identifiers attached by the library. Original data processing: Between 23,224 and 690,600 TCRs appeared in each sample, and the median stood at around 92,000. In TCRdb, the 5' RACE reads were re-called with MiXCR into one record per CDR3 protein. It is TCRdb's table, rather than the study itself, that gives the V and J calls and clone size. Here the sample spans about 80,000 distinct CDR3 sequences, under 10% being singletons. This entry comes from a study of human T cells and chemical hapten exposure. As for the study in general: TCR yields differed between samples (mainly from small differences in pooled library volume).

V was cut by 6 bases and J by 0 bases, with 20 bases left in between. The CDR3 runs to 17 residues. The template was total RNA from unfractionated whole blood. Study-wide findings and caveats: TCRs above 1 in 1000 frequency did not change with DPC sensitization.

This clonotype was obtained from a male donor in good health. The chain has TRBV12-3 or TRBV12-4 and TRBJ2-5, with D perhaps TRBD1 or TRBD2 (5 bases each). CDR3 sequence: CASRETTGTTYQETQYF. The CDR3 nucleotides read TGTGCCAGCAGAGAAACAACCGGGACCACGTACCAAGAGACCCAGTACTTC.